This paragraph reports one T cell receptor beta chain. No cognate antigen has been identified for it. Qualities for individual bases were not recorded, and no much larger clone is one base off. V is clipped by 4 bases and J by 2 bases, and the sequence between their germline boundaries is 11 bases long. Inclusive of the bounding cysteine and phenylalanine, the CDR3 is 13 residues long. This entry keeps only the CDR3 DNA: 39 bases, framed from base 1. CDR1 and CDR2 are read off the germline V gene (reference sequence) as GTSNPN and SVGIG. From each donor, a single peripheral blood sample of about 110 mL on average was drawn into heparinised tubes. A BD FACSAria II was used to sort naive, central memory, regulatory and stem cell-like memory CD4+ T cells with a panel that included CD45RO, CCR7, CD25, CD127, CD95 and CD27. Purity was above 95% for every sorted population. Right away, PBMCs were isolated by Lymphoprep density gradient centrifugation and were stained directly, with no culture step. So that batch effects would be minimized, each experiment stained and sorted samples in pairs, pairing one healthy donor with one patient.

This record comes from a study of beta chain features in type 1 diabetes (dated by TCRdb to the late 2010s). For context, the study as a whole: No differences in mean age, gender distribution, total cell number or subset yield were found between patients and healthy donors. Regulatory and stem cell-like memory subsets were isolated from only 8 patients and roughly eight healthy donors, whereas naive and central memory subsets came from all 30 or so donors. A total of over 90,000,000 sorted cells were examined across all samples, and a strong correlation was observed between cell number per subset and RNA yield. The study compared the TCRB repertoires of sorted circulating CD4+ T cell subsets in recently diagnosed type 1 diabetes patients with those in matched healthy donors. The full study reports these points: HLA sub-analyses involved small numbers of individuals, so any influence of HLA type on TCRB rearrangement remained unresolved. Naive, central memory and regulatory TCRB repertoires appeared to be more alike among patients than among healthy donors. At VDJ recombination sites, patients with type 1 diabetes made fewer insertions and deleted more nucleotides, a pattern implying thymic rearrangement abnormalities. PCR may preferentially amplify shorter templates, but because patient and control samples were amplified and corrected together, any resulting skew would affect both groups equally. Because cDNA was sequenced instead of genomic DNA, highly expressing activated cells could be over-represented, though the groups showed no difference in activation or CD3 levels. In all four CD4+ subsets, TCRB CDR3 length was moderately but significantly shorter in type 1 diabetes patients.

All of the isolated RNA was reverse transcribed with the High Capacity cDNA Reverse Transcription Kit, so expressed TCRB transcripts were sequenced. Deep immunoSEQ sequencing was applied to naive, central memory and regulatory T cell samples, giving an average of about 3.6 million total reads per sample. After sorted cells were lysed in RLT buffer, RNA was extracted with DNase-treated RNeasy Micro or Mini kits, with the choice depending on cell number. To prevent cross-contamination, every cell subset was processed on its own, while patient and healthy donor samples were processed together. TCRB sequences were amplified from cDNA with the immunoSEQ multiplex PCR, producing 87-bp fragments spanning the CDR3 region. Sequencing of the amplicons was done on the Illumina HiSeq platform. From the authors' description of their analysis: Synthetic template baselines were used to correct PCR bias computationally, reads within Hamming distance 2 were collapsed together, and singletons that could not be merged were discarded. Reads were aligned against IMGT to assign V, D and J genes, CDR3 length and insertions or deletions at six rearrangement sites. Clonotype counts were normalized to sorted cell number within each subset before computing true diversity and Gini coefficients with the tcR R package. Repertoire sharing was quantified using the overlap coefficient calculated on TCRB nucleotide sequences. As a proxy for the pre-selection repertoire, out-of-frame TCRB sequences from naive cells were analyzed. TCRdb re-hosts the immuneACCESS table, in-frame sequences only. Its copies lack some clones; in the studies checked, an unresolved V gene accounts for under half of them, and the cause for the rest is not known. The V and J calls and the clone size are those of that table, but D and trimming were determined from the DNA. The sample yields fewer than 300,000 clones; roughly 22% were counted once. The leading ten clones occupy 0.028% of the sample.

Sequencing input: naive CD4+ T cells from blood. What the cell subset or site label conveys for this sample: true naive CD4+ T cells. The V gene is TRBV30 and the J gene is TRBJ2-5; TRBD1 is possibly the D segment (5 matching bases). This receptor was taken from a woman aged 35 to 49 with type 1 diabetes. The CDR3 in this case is CAWTIGVQETQYF. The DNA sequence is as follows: TGTGCCTGGACAATAGGGGTTCAAGAGACCCAGTACTTC.